This passage covers 16 T cell receptor beta chains from one sample sequenced in a study of siplizumab effects on memory and regulatory T cells. Generated by immunoSEQ multiplex PCR, the TCRdb table keeps only in-frame clones and is missing some. Of under 70,000 clones listed, around 79% are singletons. Sequencing used memory CD4+ T cells sorted from blood. Source of these receptors: a human donor in good health.

The genes are TRBV5-4 and TRBJ2-1, with 8 bases matching TRBD1. The CDR3 totals 16 residues. Germline-derived CDR1 and CDR2 are SGHNT and YYREEE (reference sequence). The trim removed 1 base at V and 4 bases at J, leaving 7 bases unmatched. CDR3 in amino acids: CASSLHVTGVYNEQFF. The CDR3 nucleotides read TGTGCCAGCAGCTTGCATGTGACAGGGGTATACAATGAGCAGTTCTTC.

The chain uses TRBV5-4 and TRBJ2-7, with a weak D call TRBD1 (6 bases). Germline CDR1 is SGHNT and CDR2 is YYREEE (reference sequence). Trimming cost V 0 bases and J 2 bases, with 6 bases left between them. CDR3 length equals 13 residues. CDR3 sequence reads: CASSLGGPYEQYF. In DNA form, the CDR3 reads TGTGCCAGCAGCTTGGGGGGGCCCTACGAGCAGTACTTC.

A few counts support this clone. The chain couples TRBV7-3 to TRBJ1-2; a weak D match, TRBD1 (5 bases). Trimming stripped 1 base from V and 6 bases from J, with 9 bases between. The CDR3 runs 13 residues. In germline, CDR1 is SGHTA, CDR2 FQGTGA. The CDR3 sequence: CASSLRSGNGYTF. The DNA for the CDR3 is TGTGCCAGCAGCTTAAGGTCAGGGAATGGCTACACCTTC. Variable domain in full (rest from reference TRBV7-3 and TRBJ1-2): GAGVSQTPSNKVTEKGKYVELRCDPISGHTALYWYRQSLGQGPEFLIYFQGTGAADDSGLPNDRFFAVRPEGSVSTLKIQRTERGDSAVYLCASSLRSGNGYTFGSGTRLTVV.

The chain is built from TRBV5-1 and TRBJ2-4; 8 bases agree with TRBD1. The CDR3 loop spans 22 amino acids. Germline CDR1 is SGHRS and CDR2 is YFSETQ. The J segment lost 0 bases and the V segment lost 0 bases, leaving 20 bases of the junction unmatched. CDR3 DNA sequence: TGCGCCAGCAGCTTGGGGGGTCGACAGGGGAACCACCGGCTCCTAGCCAAAAACATTCAGTACTTC. This sequence encodes CASSLGGRQGNHRLLAKNIQYF.

This clone was detected only once. This chain connects TRBV19 to TRBJ1-1; TRBD1 aligns across 8 bases. The CDR3 sequence is 13 residues long. The V gene end was trimmed by 6 bases and the J gene end by 7 bases; junction bases not matched to a gene: 7. Looked up from germline, CDR1 is LNHDA and CDR2 is SQIVND (reference sequence). The DNA for the CDR3 is TGTGCCAGTAGGCCGGACAGGGCCCATGAAGCTTTCTTT. Its protein product is CASRPDRAHEAFF.

The rearrangement uses TRBV18 and TRBJ2-3; the D is unclear. Germline V CDR1 and CDR2: KGHSH, LQKENI. Trimming removed 3 bases at V and 8 bases at J, with 12 bases between. The CDR3 is made up of 13 amino acids. This CDR3 reads CASSPSVTGTQYF. The CDR3 bases are TGTGCCAGCTCACCCAGCGTCACGGGTACGCAGTATTTT.

The V call is TRBV2, the J call TRBJ2-6; possible D gene TRBD2, 5 bases. Germline V gene data show CDR1 as SNHLY and CDR2 as FYNNEI. Deletions cut 11 bases from V and 1 base from J, with 12 bases between. The CDR3 spans 14 residues. The CDR3 sequence: CASSRESGANVLTF. The DNA of the CDR3 is TGTGCCTCCTCCCGGGAATCTGGGGCCAACGTCCTGACTTTC.

V gene TRBV6-1 combines with J gene TRBJ2-3; 8 bases are shared with TRBD2. The V gene's germline CDR1 is MNHNS and CDR2 SASEGT. CDR3 size: 14 residues. V trimming: 10 bases; J trimming: 4 bases; junction bases outside the gene matches: 10. CDR3 residues: CATKLAANSDTQYF. DNA of the CDR3: TGTGCCACCAAACTAGCGGCGAACTCAGATACGCAGTATTTT.

CDR3 sequence (DNA): TGTGCCAGCAGCCAAGGTACAGGGGAGGAGACCCAGTACTTC. It is translated as CASSQGTGEETQYF. The rearrangement uses TRBV4-2 and TRBJ2-5; 7 nucleotides align to TRBD1. Germline V gene sequence: CDR1 LGHNA, CDR2 YNFKEQ. The J segment lost 5 bases and the V segment lost 1 base, leaving 4 bases of the junction unmatched. CDR3 length: 14 residues.

The J gene is TRBJ2-3, the V gene TRBV4-3, with TRBD2 matching over 8 bases. Germline CDR1 LGHNA, CDR2 YSLEER. This CDR3 has 17 amino acids. The V segment lost 0 bases and the J segment 6 bases; nucleotides outside the gene matches: 11. CDR3: CASSQEFLAGGADTQYF. CDR3 DNA sequence: TGCGCCAGCAGCCAAGAGTTTTTGGCGGGGGGCGCCGATACGCAGTATTTT.

There are a few counts of this clone. The chain uses TRBV11-2 and TRBJ1-2; no clear D. Between the trimmed V and J ends, which lost 7 bases and 5 bases, there was a span of 11 bases. From germline, CDR1 is SGHAT and CDR2 FQNNGV. The length of the CDR3 is 12 residues. For the CDR3, the DNA is TGTGCCAGCACCCGGGAAGGATATGGCTACACCTTC. Its translation: CASTREGYGYTF.

The sample holds one count of this clone. The genes are TRBV2 and TRBJ2-5; 9 nucleotides match TRBD2. The germline CDR1 and CDR2 sequences are SNHLY and FYNNEI. CDR3 length equals 14 residues. V lost 6 bases and J lost 1; bases outside the gene matches: 3. CDR3 sequence reads: CASSLTSGQETQYF. The CDR3 DNA follows: TGTGCCAGCAGCCTGACTAGCGGCCAAGAGACCCAGTACTTC.

In its sample, this clone was seen once. The V call is TRBV29-1, the J call TRBJ1-1; possible D gene TRBD1, 5 bases. Per germline, CDR1 SQVTM and CDR2 ANQGSEA. There are 13 residues in the CDR3. Deletions cut 5 bases from V and 6 bases from J, with 16 bases between. The chain's CDR3 is CSVLGALNAEAFF. CDR3 nucleotide sequence: TGCAGCGTTCTCGGGGCATTGAATGCTGAAGCTTTCTTT.

This chain uses TRBV5-4 with TRBJ2-2, with 7 positions matching TRBD1. CDR3 length: 16 residues. Germline V lookup: CDR1 SGHNT, CDR2 YYREEE (reference sequence). V lost 4 bases and J lost 3; bases outside the gene matches: 9. In nucleotides, the CDR3 is TGTGCCAGCAGCAGGCCGGGGACAGTTGACACCGGGGAGCTGTTTTTT. Its protein product is CASSRPGTVDTGELFF.

V and J are TRBV7-9 and TRBJ2-7, with 12 bases identical to TRBD1. The germline V gene encodes CDR1 SEHNR and CDR2 FQNEAQ (reference sequence). J gave up 4 bases and V 5 bases, and 6 bases lay outside the gene matches. This CDR3 spans 15 amino acids. Here the CDR3 DNA reads TGTGCCAGCAGCCTAGAGGGACAGGGGGCGTACGAGCAGTACTTC. Its protein product is CASSLEGQGAYEQYF.

This clone was counted between two and nine times. The chain combines TRBV5-5 with TRBJ1-6; 7 bases are a match to TRBD1. The CDR3 totals 15 residues. The trim removed 0 bases at V and 9 bases at J, leaving 6 bases unmatched. Germline V gives CDR1 SGHKS, CDR2 YYEKEE (reference sequence). Written as DNA, the CDR3 is TGTGCCAGCAGCTTGGAGGGGGCAACAGGTTCACCCCTCCACTTT. This sequence encodes CASSLEGATGSPLHF.